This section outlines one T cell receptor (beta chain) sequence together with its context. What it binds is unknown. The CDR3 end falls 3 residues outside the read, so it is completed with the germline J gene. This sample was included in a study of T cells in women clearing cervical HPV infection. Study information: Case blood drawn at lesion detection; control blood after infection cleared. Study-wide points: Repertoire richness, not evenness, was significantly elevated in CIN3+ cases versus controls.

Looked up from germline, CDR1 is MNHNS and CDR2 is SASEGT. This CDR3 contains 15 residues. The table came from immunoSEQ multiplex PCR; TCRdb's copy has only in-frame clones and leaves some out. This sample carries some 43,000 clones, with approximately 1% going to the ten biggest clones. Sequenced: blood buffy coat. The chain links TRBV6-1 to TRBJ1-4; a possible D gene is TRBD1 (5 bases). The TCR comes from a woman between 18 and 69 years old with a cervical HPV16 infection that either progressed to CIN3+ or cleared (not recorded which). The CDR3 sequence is CASSVGSSGANVLFF. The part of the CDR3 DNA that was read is TGTGCCAGCAGTGTCGGGAGTTCTGGGGCCAACGTA.